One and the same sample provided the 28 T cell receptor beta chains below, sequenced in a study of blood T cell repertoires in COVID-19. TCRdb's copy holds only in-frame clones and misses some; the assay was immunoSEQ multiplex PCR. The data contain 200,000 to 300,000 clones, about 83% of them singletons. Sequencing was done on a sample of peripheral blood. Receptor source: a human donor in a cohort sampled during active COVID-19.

The CDR3 is CASSYRDQETQYF. CDR3 in DNA: TGTGCCAGCTCATACAGGGACCAAGAGACCCAGTACTTC. The genes are TRBV18 and TRBJ2-5, with TRBD1 as a possible D gene (6 bases). Between the trimmed V and J ends, which lost 5 bases and 0 bases, there was a span of 7 bases. CDR1 is KGHSH, CDR2 LQKENI, per germline. The CDR3 covers 13 residues.

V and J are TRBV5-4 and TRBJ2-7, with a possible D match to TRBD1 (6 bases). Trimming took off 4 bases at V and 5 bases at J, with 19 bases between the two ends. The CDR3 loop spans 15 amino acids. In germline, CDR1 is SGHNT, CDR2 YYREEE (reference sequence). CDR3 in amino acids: CASSEQGPGTNEQYF. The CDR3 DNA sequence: TGTGCCAGCAGCGAACAGGGTCCCGGCACGAACGAGCAGTACTTC.

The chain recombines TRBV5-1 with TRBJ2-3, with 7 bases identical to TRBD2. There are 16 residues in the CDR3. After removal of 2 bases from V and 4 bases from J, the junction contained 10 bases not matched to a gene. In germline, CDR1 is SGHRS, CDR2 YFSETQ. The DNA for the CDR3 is TGCGCCAGCAGCTTTGGATCTTGGGCGGGGGCAGATACGCAGTATTTT. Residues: CASSFGSWAGADTQYF. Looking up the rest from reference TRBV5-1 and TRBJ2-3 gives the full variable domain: KAGVTQTPRYLIKTRGQQVTLSCSPISGHRSVSWYQQTPGQGLQFLFEYFSETQRNKGNFPGRFSGRQFSNSRSEMNVSTLELGDSALYLCASSFGSWAGADTQYFGPGTRLTVL.

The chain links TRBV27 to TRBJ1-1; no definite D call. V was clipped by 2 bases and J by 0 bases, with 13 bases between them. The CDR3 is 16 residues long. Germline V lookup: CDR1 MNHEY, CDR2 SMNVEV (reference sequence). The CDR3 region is CASSLLRNPLNTEAFF. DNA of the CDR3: TGTGCCAGCAGTTTACTGCGAAACCCCCTGAACACTGAAGCTTTCTTT.

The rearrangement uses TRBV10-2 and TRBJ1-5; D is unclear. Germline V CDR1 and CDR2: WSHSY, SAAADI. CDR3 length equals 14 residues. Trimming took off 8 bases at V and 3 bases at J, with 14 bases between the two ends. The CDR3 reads CASGSEGHNQPQHF. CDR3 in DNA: TGCGCCAGCGGAAGCGAGGGTCACAATCAGCCCCAGCATTTT.

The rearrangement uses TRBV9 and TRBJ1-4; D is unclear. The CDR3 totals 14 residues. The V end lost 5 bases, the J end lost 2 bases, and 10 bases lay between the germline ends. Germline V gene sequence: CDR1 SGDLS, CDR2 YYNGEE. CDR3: CASSGIGTNEKLFF. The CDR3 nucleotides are TGTGCCAGCAGTGGTATCGGTACTAATGAAAAACTGTTTTTT. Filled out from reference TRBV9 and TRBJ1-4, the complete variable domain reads DSGVTQTPKHLITATGQRVTLRCSPRSGDLSVYWYQQSLDQGLQFLIQYYNGEERAKGNILERFSAQQFPDLHSELNLSSLELGDSALYFCASSGIGTNEKLFFGSGTQLSVL.

CDR3 sequence: CASSLTSGGDYEQYF. The DNA of the CDR3 is TGTGCCAGCAGTTTGACTAGCGGAGGGGACTACGAGCAGTACTTC. The chain carries TRBV6-5 and TRBJ2-7; 9 positions match TRBD2. V dropped 4 bases and J dropped 3; count of bases not matched to a gene: 7. Germline V CDR1 and CDR2: MNHEY, SVGAGI. This CDR3 region has 15 residues.

The CDR3 loop reads CASSPTDRRGSPLHF. DNA for the CDR3: TGTGCCAGCAGCCCGACGGACAGGAGAGGATCACCCCTCCACTTT. The chain joins TRBV9 to TRBJ1-6, with TRBD1 matching over 7 bases. Germline-derived CDR1 and CDR2 are SGDLS and YYNGEE. CDR3 size: 15 residues. The J segment lost 10 bases and the V segment lost 4 bases, leaving 11 bases of the junction unmatched. The whole variable domain, filled in from reference TRBV9 and TRBJ1-6, reads DSGVTQTPKHLITATGQRVTLRCSPRSGDLSVYWYQQSLDQGLQFLIQYYNGEERAKGNILERFSAQQFPDLHSELNLSSLELGDSALYFCASSPTDRRGSPLHFGNGTRLTVT.

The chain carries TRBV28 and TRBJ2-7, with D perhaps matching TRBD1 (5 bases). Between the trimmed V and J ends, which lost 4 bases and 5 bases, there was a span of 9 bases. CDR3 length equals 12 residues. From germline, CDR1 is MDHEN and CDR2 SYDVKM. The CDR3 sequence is CASSSRVDEQYF. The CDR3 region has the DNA TGTGCCAGCAGTTCCAGGGTTGACGAGCAGTACTTC.

The DNA for the CDR3 is TGTGCCAGCTCACCAGGACAGCACTCTGGAAACACCATATATTTT. Protein: CASSPGQHSGNTIYF. The rearrangement uses TRBV18 and TRBJ1-3, with D tentatively TRBD1 (6 bases). V was cut by 2 bases and J by 0 bases, with 8 bases left in between. The length of the CDR3 is 15 residues. Germline V lookup: CDR1 KGHSH, CDR2 LQKENI.

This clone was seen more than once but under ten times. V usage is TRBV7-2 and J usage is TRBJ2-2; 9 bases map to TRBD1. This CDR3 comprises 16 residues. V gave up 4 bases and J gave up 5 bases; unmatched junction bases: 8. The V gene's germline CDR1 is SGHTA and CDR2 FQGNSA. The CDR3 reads CASSSQTGGPTGELFF. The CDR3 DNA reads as TGTGCCAGCAGCTCACAAACAGGGGGCCCTACCGGGGAGCTGTTTTTT.

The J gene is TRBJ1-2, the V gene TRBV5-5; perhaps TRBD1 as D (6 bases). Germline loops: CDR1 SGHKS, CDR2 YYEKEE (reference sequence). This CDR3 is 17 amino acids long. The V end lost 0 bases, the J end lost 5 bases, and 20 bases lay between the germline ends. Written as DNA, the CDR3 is TGTGCCAGCAGCTTGGGGTCAGGGGACACGAGCTCGTATGGCTACACCTTC. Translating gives CASSLGSGDTSSYGYTF.

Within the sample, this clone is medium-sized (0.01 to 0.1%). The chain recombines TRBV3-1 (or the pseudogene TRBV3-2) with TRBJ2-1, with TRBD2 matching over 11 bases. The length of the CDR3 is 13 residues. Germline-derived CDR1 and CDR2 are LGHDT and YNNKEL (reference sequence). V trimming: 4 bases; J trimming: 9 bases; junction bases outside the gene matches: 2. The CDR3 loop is CASSRSGRGEQFF. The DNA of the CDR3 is TGTGCCAGCAGCCGTAGCGGGAGGGGTGAGCAGTTCTTC.

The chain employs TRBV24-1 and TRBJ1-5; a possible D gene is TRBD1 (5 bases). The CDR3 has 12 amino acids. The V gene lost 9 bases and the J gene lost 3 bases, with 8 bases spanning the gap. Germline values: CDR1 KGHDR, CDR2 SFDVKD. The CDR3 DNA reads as TGTGCCACCGGCAGGGTCAATCAGCCCCAGCATTTT. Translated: CATGRVNQPQHF.

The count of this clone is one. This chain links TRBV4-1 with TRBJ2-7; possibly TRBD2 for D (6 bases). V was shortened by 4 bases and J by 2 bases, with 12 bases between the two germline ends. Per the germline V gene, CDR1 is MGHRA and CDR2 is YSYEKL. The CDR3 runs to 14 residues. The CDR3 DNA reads TGCGCCAGCAGCCCGTCTAGCGATGCCTACGAGCAGTACTTC. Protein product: CASSPSSDAYEQYF.

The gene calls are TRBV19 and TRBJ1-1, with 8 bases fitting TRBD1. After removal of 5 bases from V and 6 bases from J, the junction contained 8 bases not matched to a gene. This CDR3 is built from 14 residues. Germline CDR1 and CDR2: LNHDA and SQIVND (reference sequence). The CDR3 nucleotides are TGTGCCAGTAGTCTCGGACAGGGAGGGCCTGAAGCTTTCTTT. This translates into CASSLGQGGPEAFF.

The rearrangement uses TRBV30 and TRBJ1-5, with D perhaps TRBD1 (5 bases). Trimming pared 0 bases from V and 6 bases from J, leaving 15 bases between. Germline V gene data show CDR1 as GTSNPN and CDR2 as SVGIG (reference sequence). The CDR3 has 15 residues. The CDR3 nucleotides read TGTGCCTGGAGTGTCCCCGGGATGGGGGGTCAGCCCCAGCATTTT. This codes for CAWSVPGMGGQPQHF.

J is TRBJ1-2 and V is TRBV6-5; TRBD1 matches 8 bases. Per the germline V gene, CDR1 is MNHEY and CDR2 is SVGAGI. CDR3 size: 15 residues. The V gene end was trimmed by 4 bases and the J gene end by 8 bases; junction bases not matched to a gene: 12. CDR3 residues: CASSSTGQVAGGYTF. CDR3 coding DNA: TGTGCCAGCAGTTCGACGGGACAGGTTGCTGGGGGCTACACCTTC.

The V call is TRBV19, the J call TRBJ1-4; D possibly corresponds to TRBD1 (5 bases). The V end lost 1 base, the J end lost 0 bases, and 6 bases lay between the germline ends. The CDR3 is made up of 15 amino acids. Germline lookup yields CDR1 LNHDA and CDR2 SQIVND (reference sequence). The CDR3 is CASSIGQPTNEKLFF. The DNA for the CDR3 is TGTGCCAGTAGTATAGGACAGCCAACTAATGAAAAACTGTTTTTT.

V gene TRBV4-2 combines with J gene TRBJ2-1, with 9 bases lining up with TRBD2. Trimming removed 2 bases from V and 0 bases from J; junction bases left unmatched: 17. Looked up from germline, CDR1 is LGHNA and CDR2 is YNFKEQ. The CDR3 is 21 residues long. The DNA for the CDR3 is TGTGCCAGCAGCCAACGCGGCCGACCGGGACTAGCTTTTAGCTCCTACAATGAGCAGTTCTTC. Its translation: CASSQRGRPGLAFSSYNEQFF.

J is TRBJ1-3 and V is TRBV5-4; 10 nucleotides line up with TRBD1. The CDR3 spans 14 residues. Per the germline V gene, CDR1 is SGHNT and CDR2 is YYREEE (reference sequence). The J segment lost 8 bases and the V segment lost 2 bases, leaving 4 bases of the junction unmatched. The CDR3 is CASSFRDRGDTIYF. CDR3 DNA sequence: TGTGCCAGCAGCTTCCGGGACAGGGGAGACACCATATATTTT. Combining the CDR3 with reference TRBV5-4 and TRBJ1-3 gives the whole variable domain ETGVTQSPTHLIKTRGQQVTLRCSSQSGHNTVSWYQQALGQGPQFIFQYYREEENGRGNFPPRFSGLQFPNYSSELNVNALELDDSALYLCASSFRDRGDTIYFGEGSWLTVV.

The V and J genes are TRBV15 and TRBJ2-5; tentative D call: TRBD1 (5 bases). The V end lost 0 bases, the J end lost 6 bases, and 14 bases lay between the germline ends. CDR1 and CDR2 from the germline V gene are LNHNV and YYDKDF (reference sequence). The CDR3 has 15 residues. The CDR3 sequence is CATSRETDPSQTQYF. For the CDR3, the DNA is TGTGCCACCAGCAGAGAGACAGATCCCTCCCAGACCCAGTACTTC.

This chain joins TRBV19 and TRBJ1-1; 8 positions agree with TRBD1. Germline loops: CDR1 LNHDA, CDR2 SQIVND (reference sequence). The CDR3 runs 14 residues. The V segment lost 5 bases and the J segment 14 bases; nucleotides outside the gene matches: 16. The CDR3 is CASSARDRSGVQFF. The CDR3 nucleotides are TGTGCCAGTAGTGCCCGGGACAGGAGTGGAGTGCAATTCTTT.

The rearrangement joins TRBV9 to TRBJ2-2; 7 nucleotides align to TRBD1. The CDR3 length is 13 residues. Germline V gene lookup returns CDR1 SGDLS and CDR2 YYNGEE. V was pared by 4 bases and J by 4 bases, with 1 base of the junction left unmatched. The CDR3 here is CASSSGGTGELFF. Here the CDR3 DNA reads TGTGCCAGCAGCTCAGGGGGCACCGGGGAGCTGTTTTTT.

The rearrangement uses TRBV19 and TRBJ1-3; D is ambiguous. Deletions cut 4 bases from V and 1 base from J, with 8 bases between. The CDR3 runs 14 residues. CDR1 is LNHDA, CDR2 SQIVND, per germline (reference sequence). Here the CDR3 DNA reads TGTGCCAGTAGTAACGGGGTATCTGGAAACACCATATATTTT. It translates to CASSNGVSGNTIYF.

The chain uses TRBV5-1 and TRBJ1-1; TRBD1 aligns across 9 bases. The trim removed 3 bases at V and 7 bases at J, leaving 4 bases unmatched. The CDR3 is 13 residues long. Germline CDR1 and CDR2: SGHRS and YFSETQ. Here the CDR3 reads CASSWGQGVEAFF. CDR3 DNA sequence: TGCGCCAGCAGCTGGGGACAGGGAGTTGAAGCTTTCTTT. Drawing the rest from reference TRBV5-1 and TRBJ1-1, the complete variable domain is KAGVTQTPRYLIKTRGQQVTLSCSPISGHRSVSWYQQTPGQGLQFLFEYFSETQRNKGNFPGRFSGRQFSNSRSEMNVSTLELGDSALYLCASSWGQGVEAFFGQGTRLTVV.

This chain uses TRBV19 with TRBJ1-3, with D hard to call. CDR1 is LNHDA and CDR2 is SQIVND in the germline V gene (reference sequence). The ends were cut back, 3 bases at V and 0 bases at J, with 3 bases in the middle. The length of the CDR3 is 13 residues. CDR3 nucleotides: TGTGCCAGTAGTATCTCCTCTGGAAACACCATATATTTT. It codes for CASSISSGNTIYF.

The CDR3 DNA is TGTGCCAGCAGTTTATTACAGCACTATAATTCACCCCTCCACTTT. This gives the protein CASSLLQHYNSPLHF. The rearrangement joins TRBV28 to TRBJ1-6; D is undetermined. This CDR3 contains 15 residues. Looked up from germline, CDR1 is MDHEN and CDR2 is SYDVKM. Between the trimmed V and J ends, which lost 1 base and 3 bases, there was a span of 7 bases.